The clone carrying this TCR beta chain has ten or more counts. Antigen unknown. Genomic DNA constituted the template upon which TCR beta VDJ and CDR3 profiling was performed. TCRdb redid the calling of the reads with MiXCR, one entry per CDR3 protein. The sample has under 250,000 distinct CDR3 sequences, 34% seen once. These data originate in a study of CD8+CD57+ T cells in acquired aplastic anemia. Study context: The average for DNA from sorted CD4+ and CD8+ cells was approximately 3.2 ug.

Study outcomes and limitations: Sharing between patients and controls was observed for around 27 CD8+ CDR3 sequences.

Germline loops: CDR1 SQVTM, CDR2 ANQGSEA. V dropped 4 bases and J dropped 3; count of bases not matched to a gene: 4. The CDR3 is 13 amino acids. The sequence derives from a human donor in good health, serving as a control. Sequences were obtained from sorted CD4+, CD8+, or CD8+CD57+ T cells (not recorded which) from PBMCs. The V call is TRBV29-1, the J call TRBJ1-2; 8 bases align to TRBD1. CDR3 amino acids: CSVVTGAYYGYTF. The CDR3 bases are TGCAGCGTTGTGACAGGGGCCTACTATGGCTACACCTTC.